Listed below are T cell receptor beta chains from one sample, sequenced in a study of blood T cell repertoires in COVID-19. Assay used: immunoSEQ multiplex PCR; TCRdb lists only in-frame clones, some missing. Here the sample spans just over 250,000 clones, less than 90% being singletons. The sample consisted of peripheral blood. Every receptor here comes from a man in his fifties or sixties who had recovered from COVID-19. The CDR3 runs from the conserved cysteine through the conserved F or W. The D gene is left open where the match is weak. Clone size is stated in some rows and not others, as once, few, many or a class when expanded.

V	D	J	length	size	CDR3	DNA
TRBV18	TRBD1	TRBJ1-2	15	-	CASSPPRTGGVGYTF	TGTGCCAGCTCACCACCCCGGACAGGGGGCGTTGGCTACACCTTC
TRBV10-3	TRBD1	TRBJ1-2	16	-	CAISEPTGQGAGGYTF	TGTGCCATCAGTGAGCCGACCGGACAGGGGGCAGGAGGCTACACCTTC
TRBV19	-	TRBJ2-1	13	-	CASRDSNINEQFF	TGTGCCAGTAGAGACTCGAACATTAATGAGCAGTTCTTC
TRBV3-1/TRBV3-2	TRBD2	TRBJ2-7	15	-	CASSRLAGASYEQYF	TGTGCCAGCAGCCGGCTAGCGGGGGCGTCCTACGAGCAGTACTTC
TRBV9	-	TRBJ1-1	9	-	CASSTPPFF	TGTGCCAGCAGCACTCCACCCTTCTTT
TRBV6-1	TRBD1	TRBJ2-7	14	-	CASSGGQGTYEQYF	TGTGCCAGCAGTGGGGGACAGGGGACCTACGAGCAGTACTTC
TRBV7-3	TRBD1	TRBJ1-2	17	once	CASSQGQTGVPYYGYTF	TGTGCCAGCAGTCAGGGGCAAACAGGGGTCCCCTACTATGGCTACACCTTC
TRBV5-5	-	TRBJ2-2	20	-	CASRHPPAILPGSNTGELFF	TGTGCCAGCAGGCACCCGCCTGCGATTCTCCCCGGGTCGAACACCGGGGAGCTGTTTTTT
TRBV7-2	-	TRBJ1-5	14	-	CASSLQGQGQPQHF	TGTGCCAGCAGCTTACAGGGTCAGGGGCAGCCCCAGCATTTT
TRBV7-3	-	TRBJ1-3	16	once	CASSLSPRPGGNTIYF	TGTGCCAGCAGCTTATCTCCTCGTCCGGGTGGAAACACCATATATTTT
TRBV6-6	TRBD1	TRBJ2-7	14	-	CASSIGQGTYEQYF	TGTGCCAGCAGCATCGGACAGGGAACCTACGAGCAGTACTTC
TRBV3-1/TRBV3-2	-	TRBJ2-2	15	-	CASSQGVGHTGELFF	TGTGCCAGCAGTCAAGGGGTGGGGCACACCGGGGAGCTGTTTTTT
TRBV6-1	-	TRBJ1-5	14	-	CASSEYTFNQPQHF	TGTGCCAGCAGTGAATACACCTTCAATCAGCCCCAGCATTTT
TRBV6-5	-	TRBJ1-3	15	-	CASSRGHSSGNTIYF	TGTGCCAGCAGTCGGGGACATAGCTCTGGAAACACCATATATTTT
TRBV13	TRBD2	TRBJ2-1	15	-	CASSEGLADYNEQFF	TGTGCCAGCAGCGAAGGACTAGCGGACTACAATGAGCAGTTCTTC
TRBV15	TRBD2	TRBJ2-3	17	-	CATSRPRGSGGANTQYF	TGTGCCACCAGCAGGCCCAGGGGGAGCGGGGGGGCGAATACGCAGTATTTT
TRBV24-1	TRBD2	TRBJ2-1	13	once	CATSDGTSNEQFF	TGTGCCACCAGTGATGGGACTAGCAATGAGCAGTTCTTC